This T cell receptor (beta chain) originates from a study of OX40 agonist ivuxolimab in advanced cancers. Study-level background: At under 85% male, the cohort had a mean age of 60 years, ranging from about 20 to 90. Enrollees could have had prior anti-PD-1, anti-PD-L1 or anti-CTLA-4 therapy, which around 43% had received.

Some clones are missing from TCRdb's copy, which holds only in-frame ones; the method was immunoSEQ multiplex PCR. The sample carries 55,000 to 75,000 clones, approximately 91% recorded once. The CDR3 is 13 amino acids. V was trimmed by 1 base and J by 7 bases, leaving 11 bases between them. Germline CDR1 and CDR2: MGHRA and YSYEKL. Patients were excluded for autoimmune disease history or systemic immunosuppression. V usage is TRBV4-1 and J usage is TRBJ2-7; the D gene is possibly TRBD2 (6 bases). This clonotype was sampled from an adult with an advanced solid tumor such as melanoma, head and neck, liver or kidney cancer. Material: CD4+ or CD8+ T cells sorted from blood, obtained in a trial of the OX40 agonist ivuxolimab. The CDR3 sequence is CASSQGRGTEQYF. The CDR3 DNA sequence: TGCGCCAGCAGCCAAGGTCGCGGGACGGAGCAGTACTTC.